These 17 T cell receptor beta chains were all obtained from the same sample, sequenced in a study of tumor-infiltrating lymphocytes in primary liver carcinoma. Synthesis of TCR beta cDNA was carried out from about 540 ng total RNA with a constant-region primer. For TCR beta, libraries were produced by three nested multiplex PCR rounds using slightly modified ARM-PCR. A C-beta reverse primer and TRBV1-TRBV30 forward primers served in each of the first two PCR rounds, at about 9 cycles apiece. TCRdb itself ran the multiplex PCR reads through MiXCR, one entry per CDR3 protein. The sample lists fewer than 350,000 distinct CDR3 sequences; 55% to 65% were seen once. The study extracted blood RNA from unsorted whole blood and also extracted germline DNA. Material: peripheral blood. These receptors were collected from a man aged 40-50 years with primary liver carcinoma and hepatitis B virus infection.

Comment on this clonotype: A much larger clonotype is one base distant, so this may be a read error. The rearrangement links TRBV6-2 or TRBV6-3 to TRBJ2-7, with 8 bases lining up with TRBD2. The CDR3 length is 14 residues. Germline lookup yields CDR1 MNHEY and CDR2 SVGEGT. CDR3 coding DNA: TGTGCCAGCAGTCACCCGCGGGGGGCCCACGACCAGTACTTC. Translated: CASSHPRGAHDQYF.

This clonotype was found many times. The rearrangement links TRBV10-3 to TRBJ2-5; 14 positions match TRBD2. Trimming at V came to 3 bases and at J to 3 bases, leaving 3 bases not matched to a gene. The CDR3 runs 16 residues. Germline values: CDR1 ENHRY, CDR2 SYGVKD. CDR3 region: CAISDPGLAGEETQYF. DNA of the CDR3: TGTGCCATCAGTGATCCGGGACTAGCGGGAGAAGAGACCCAGTACTTC.

As concerns this clonotype: A much bigger clone sits one base away, suggesting this may be a read error. V gene TRBV5-4 combines with J gene TRBJ2-5, with D possibly being TRBD2 (6 bases). Germline CDR1 reads SGHNT; CDR2 reads YYREEE (reference sequence). The germline V and J ends were trimmed by 4 bases and 4 bases, with 17 bases remaining between them. The CDR3 covers 15 residues. The CDR3 loop is CASSPRGKDRETQYF. The CDR3 nucleotides are TGTGCCAGCAGCCCCCGGGGGAAAGACCGAGAGACCCAGTACTTC.

As to this clonotype: Relative to the germline gene, one junction end is altered; a read error may explain this. The CDR3 is CASTPEGGRYGELLF. The CDR3 DNA follows: TGTGCCAGCACCCCCGAGGGGGGGCGGTACGGGGAGCTGTTATTT. V usage is TRBV6-2 or TRBV6-3 and J usage is TRBJ2-2; weak D call: TRBD2 (7 bases). This CDR3 is built from 15 residues. The germline CDR1 and CDR2 sequences are MNHEY and SVGEGT.

As for this clonotype: A much larger clone sits a single nucleotide away, making a read error possible. V usage is TRBV5-6 and J usage is TRBJ1-5, with D unresolved. V shed 4 bases and J shed 6 bases, with 11 bases lying between them. This CDR3 has 13 amino acids. Germline V lookup: CDR1 SGHDT, CDR2 YYEEEE. This CDR3 is CASSPIPCQPQHF. The CDR3, as DNA: TGTGCCAGCAGCCCAATCCCCTGTCAGCCCCAGCATTTT.

This clonotype showed up just once. This chain connects TRBV11-2 to TRBJ2-5, with TRBD1 matching 8 bases. The V gene's germline CDR1 is SGHAT and CDR2 FQNNGV. This CDR3 contains 13 residues. J lost 5 bases, V lost 11 bases, and 10 bases had no gene match. In DNA form, the CDR3 reads TGTGCCGGCACCGTGACAGGGGTGGAGACCCAGTACTTC. Its protein product is CAGTVTGVETQYF. The whole variable domain, filled in from reference TRBV11-2 and TRBJ2-5, reads EAGVAQSPRYKIIEKRQSVAFWCNPISGHATLYWYQQILGQGPKLLIQFQNNGVVDDSQLPKDRFSAERLKGVDSTLKIQPAKLEDSAVYLCAGTVTGVETQYFGPGTRLLVL.

Comments on this clonotype: An end of the junction does not agree with germline; a read error may underlie this. The rearrangement joins TRBV5-1 to TRBJ1-1, with D perhaps matching TRBD1 (6 bases). Germline CDR1 SGHRS, CDR2 YFSETQ. CDR3 length equals 15 residues. The CDR3 protein is CASSPGQHGDTETFF. The DNA of the CDR3 is TGCGCCAGCAGCCCCGGACAGCATGGCGACACTGAAACTTTCTTT.

The rearrangement uses TRBV28 and TRBJ1-4; D is unresolved. Germline CDR1 is MDHEN and CDR2 is SYDVKM. The CDR3 is 12 amino acids. The V end was cut by 5 bases, the J end by 7 bases, with 8 bases between. As DNA, the CDR3 is TGTGCCAGCAGTCGCCCGGGTGAAAAACTGTTTTTT. As protein: CASSRPGEKLFF.

This clonotype was detected once. A much bigger clone sits one base away, suggesting this may be a read error. The chain joins TRBV4-2 to TRBJ2-2, with 7 bases aligning to TRBD2. The CDR3 covers 17 residues. J was trimmed by 5 bases and V by 0 bases; bases with no gene match: 9. Germline CDR1 and CDR2: LGHNA and YNFKEQ. CDR3 sequence: CASSQDWAGAVTGELFF. The CDR3 region has the DNA TGTGCCAGCAGCCAAGATTGGGCGGGAGCTGTAACCGGGGAGCTGTTTTTT.

A few counts support this clonotype. The V gene is TRBV7-9, the J gene TRBJ1-1, with a possible D match to TRBD1 (5 bases). CDR1 is SEHNR and CDR2 is FQNEAQ in the germline V gene (reference sequence). V was clipped by 3 bases and J by 5 bases, with 10 bases between them. The length of the CDR3 is 13 residues. In DNA form, the CDR3 reads TGTGCCAGCAGCTTGGGGGTTGAAACTGAAGCTTTCTTT. Translated: CASSLGVETEAFF.

With regard to this clonotype: This could be a read error, since a much larger clone is one nucleotide away. This rearrangement joins TRBV6-5 to TRBJ2-6; weak D call: TRBD2 (6 bases). CDR1 is MNHEY, CDR2 SVGAGI, per germline. The CDR3 has 17 residues. The CDR3 reads CASSYSGDSSGAKVLTF. In DNA, the CDR3 is TGTGCCAGCAGTTACTCCGGGGACTCCTCTGGGGCCAAGGTCCTGACTTTC.

This chain uses TRBV28 with TRBJ2-7; TRBD2 aligns across 9 bases. After removal of 3 bases from V and 2 bases from J, the junction contained 5 bases not matched to a gene. The CDR3 covers 15 residues. CDR1 is MDHEN and CDR2 is SYDVKM in the germline V gene. CDR3 bases: TGTGCCAGCAGTTTGACTAGCGGAAATGCCTACGAGCAGTACTTC. Protein product: CASSLTSGNAYEQYF.

This clonotype has more than one count but fewer than ten. The chain has TRBV5-1 and TRBJ1-5, with TRBD1 as a possible D gene (5 bases). Trimming stripped 0 bases from V and 3 bases from J, with 10 bases between. This CDR3 has 15 amino acids. Germline values: CDR1 SGHRS, CDR2 YFSETQ. In DNA, the CDR3 is TGCGCCAGCAGCTTGGCAGGGCTACTCAATCAGCCCCAGCATTTT. Translated, it gives CASSLAGLLNQPQHF.

Note on this clonotype: An end of the junction differs from the germline gene, which may be a read error. The chain employs TRBV5-4 and TRBJ2-3; D remains ambiguous. The CDR3 sequence is 15 residues long. Germline lookup yields CDR1 SGHNT and CDR2 YYREEE (reference sequence). Written as DNA, the CDR3 is TGTGCCAGCAGCGAATCGGTCCTTCGCACAGATAAGCAGTGTTTT. It translates to CASSESVLRTDKQCF. Complete variable domain (other parts from reference TRBV5-4 and TRBJ2-3): ETGVTQSPTHLIKTRGQQVTLRCSSQSGHNTVSWYQQALGQGPQFIFQYYREEENGRGNFPPRFSGLQFPNYSSELNVNALELDDSALYLCASSESVLRTDKQCFGPGTRLTVL.

The chain has TRBV28 and TRBJ1-2, with 7 bases identical to TRBD1. The CDR3 length is 14 residues. V was pared by 6 bases and J by 4 bases, with 8 bases of the junction left unmatched. Germline V gives CDR1 MDHEN, CDR2 SYDVKM. This CDR3 reads CASRRTGEPYGYTF. The CDR3 bases are TGTGCCAGCAGACGGACAGGCGAGCCCTATGGCTACACCTTC.

As regards this clonotype: With a much larger clone just one base away, this may be a read error. Since the CDR3 does not end with the conserved phenylalanine or tryptophan, this likely comes from a read error. The chain links TRBV6-2 or TRBV6-3 to TRBJ2-1, with 8 bases lining up with TRBD2. The V segment lost 7 bases and the J segment 7 bases; nucleotides outside the gene matches: 9. The germline CDR1 and CDR2 sequences are MNHEY and SVGEGT. There are 14 residues in the CDR3. The CDR3 DNA sequence: TGTGCCAGCATTCTTAGCGGGACCCTGAATGAGCAGTTCTTA. Translation gives CASILSGTLNEQFL.

In regard to this clonotype: It may be a read error: a sequence one base away is much more abundant. CDR3 DNA: TGTGCCAGCAGTTTAGCGGGATGGACCAGGGAGCTGTTTTTT. Its translation: CASSLAGWTRELFF. The chain combines TRBV12-3 or TRBV12-4 with TRBJ2-2; D is undetermined. Trimming shortened V by 0 bases and J by 9 bases, and 11 bases separated the two germline ends. The CDR3 contains 14 residues.